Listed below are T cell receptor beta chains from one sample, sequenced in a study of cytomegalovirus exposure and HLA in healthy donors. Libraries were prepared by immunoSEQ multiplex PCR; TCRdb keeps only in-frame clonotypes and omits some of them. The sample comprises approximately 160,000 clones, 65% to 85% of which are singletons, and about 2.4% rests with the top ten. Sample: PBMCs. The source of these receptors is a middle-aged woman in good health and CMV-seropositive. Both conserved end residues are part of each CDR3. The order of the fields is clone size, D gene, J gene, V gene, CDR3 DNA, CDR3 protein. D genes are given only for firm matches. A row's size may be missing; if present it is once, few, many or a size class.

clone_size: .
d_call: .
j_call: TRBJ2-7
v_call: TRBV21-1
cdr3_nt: TGTGCCAGCAGCAAATCGGGGAGGGAGGGGCCGCTCCACTACGAGCAGTACTTC
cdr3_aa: CASSKSGREGPLHYEQYF

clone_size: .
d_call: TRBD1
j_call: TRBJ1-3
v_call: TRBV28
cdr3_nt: TGTGCCAGCAGTTCTACAGGGGACTCTGGAAACACCATATATTTT
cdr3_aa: CASSSTGDSGNTIYF

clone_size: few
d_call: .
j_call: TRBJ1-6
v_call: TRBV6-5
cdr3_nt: TGTGCCAGCAGTTACAGCGGGTTAATAGAGTCACCCCTCCACTTT
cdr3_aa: CASSYSGLIESPLHF

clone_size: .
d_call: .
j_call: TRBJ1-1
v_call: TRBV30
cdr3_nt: TGTGCCCGAGCGGAGAACACTGAAGCTTTCTTT
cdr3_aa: CARAENTEAFF

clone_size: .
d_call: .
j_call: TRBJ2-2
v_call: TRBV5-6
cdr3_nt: TGTGCCAGCAGCTCCTATGGGCCTGGCCGGACCGGGGAGCTGTTTTTT
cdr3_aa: CASSSYGPGRTGELFF

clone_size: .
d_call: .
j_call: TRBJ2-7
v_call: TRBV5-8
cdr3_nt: TGTGCCAGCAGCTTGGGGCTAGCTTACTACGAGCAGTACTTC
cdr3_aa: CASSLGLAYYEQYF

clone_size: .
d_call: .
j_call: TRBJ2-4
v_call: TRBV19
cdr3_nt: TGTGCCAGTAGTATCCCCCCTGAAAACATTCAGTACTTC
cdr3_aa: CASSIPPENIQYF

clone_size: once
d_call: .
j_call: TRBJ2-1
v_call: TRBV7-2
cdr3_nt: TGTGCCAGCAGTCCGGGACTTTTAGTCCCTGAGCAGTTCTTC
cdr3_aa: CASSPGLLVPEQFF

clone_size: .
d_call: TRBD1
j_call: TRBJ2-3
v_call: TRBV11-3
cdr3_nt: TGTGCCAGCAGTCCTGACAGGGTTACGGGAGATACGCAGTATTTT
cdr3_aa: CASSPDRVTGDTQYF

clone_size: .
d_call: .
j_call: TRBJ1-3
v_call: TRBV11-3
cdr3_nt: TGTGCCAGCAGCCCAAATGTCGGCTCTGGAAACACCATATATTTT
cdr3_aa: CASSPNVGSGNTIYF

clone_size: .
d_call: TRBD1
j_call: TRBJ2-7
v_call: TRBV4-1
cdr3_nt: TGCGCCAGCAGCCAGACGACAGGGCCCTACGAGCAGTACTTC
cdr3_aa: CASSQTTGPYEQYF

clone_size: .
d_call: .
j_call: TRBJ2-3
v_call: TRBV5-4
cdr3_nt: TGTGCCAGCAGTCAGGGTATGAGCACAGATACGCAGTATTTT
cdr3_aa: CASSQGMSTDTQYF

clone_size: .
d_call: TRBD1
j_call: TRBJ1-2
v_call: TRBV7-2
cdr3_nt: TGTGCCAGCAGCCGGGGACAGGGAAACTATGGCTACACCTTC
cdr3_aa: CASSRGQGNYGYTF

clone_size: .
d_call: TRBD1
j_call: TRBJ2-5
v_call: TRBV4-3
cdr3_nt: TGCGCCAGCAGCCAAGATGCAGGGGGCGAGACCCAGTACTTC
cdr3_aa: CASSQDAGGETQYF

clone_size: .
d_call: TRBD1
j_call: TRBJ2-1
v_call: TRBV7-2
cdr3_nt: TGTGCCAGCAGCTACCGGGACAGGGGGTATGATGAGCAGTTCTTC
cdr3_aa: CASSYRDRGYDEQFF

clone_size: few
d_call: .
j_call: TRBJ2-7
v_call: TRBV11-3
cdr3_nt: TGTGCCAGCAGCTTAGCGGGAAGGTCCTACGAGCAGTACTTC
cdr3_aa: CASSLAGRSYEQYF

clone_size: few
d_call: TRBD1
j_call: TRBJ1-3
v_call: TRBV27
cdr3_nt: TGTGCCAGCAGATCCTATACGACAGGGGCTGGAAACACCATATATTTT
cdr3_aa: CASRSYTTGAGNTIYF

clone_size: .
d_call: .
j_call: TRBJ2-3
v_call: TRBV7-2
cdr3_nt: TGTGCCAGCAGCTCGGGTGGATTAACGACGCAGTATTTT
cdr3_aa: CASSSGGLTTQYF

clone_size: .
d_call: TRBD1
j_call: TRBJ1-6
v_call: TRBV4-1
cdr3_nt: TGCGCCAGCAGCCAAACCCCCGGACAGGGGAGCTCCTATAATTCACCCCTCCACTTT
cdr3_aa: CASSQTPGQGSSYNSPLHF

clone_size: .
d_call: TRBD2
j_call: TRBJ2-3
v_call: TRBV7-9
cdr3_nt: TGTGCCAGCAGCTATACTAGCGGGATTTTCACAGATACGCAGTATTTT
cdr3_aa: CASSYTSGIFTDTQYF

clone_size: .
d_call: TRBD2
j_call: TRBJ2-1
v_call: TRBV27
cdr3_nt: TGTGCCAGCAGTCCCTGGAGCGGGGGGAGGAATGAGCAGTTCTTC
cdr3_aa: CASSPWSGGRNEQFF

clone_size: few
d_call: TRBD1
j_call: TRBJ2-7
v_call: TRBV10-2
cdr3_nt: TGCGCCAGCAGGCACCGGGACAGGGTACCCTACGAGCAGTACTTC
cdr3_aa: CASRHRDRVPYEQYF

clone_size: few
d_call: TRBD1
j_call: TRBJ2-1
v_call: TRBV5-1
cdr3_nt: TGCGCCAGCAGCCCTCGACAGGGGGCGGCCTACAATGAGCAGTTCTTC
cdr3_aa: CASSPRQGAAYNEQFF

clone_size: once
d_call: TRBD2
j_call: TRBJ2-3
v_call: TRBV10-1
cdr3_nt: TGCGCCAGCAGCGAAATAACTAGCGGGAGGGGGACGCAGTATTTT
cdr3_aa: CASSEITSGRGTQYF

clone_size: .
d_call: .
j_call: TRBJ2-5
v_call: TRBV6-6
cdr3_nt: TGTGCCAGCAGTCAGGGACGGGGGGAGACCCAGTACTTC
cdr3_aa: CASSQGRGETQYF

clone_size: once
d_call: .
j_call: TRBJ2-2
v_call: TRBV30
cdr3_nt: TGTGCCTGGAGTGTCGGGGTGGCCGGGGAGCTGTTTTTT
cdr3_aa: CAWSVGVAGELFF

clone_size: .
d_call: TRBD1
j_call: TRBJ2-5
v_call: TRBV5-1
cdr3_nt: TGCGCCAGCAGCTTGGAGGGCAGGGGGCAAGAGACCCAGTACTTC
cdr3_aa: CASSLEGRGQETQYF

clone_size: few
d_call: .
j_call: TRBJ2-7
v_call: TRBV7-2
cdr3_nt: TGTGCCAGCAGCTCTAGAGAGGGATGGGGTTACGAGCAGTACTTC
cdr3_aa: CASSSREGWGYEQYF

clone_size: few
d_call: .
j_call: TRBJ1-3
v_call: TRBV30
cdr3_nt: TGTGCCTGGAGTGTCCGAGTAAACACCATATATTTT
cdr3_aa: CAWSVRVNTIYF

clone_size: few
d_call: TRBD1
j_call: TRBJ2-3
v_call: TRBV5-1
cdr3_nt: TGCGCCAGCAGCCCCGAGGGACAGGGGCGGGATACGCAGTATTTT
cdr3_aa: CASSPEGQGRDTQYF

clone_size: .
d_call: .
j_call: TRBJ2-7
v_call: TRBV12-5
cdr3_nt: TGTGCTAGTGGTTTCGACGCGGGGTACGAGCAGTACTTC
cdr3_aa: CASGFDAGYEQYF

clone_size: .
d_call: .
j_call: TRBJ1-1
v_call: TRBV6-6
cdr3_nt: TGTGCCAGCAGTCCCCTTGGTGCGATGAACACTGAAGCTTTCTTT
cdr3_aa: CASSPLGAMNTEAFF

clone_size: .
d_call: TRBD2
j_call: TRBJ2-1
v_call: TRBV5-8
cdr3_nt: TGTGCCAGCAGCCCCGGGAGGCACTACGCCTACAATGAGCAGTTCTTC
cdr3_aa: CASSPGRHYAYNEQFF

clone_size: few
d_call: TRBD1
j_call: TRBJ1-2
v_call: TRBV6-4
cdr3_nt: TGTGCCAGCAGAGCGGACAGGGGGAACTATGGCTACACCTTC
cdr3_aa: CASRADRGNYGYTF

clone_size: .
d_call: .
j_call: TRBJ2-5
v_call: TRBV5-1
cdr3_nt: TGCGCCAGCAGCTTCGCAGGGCTGGAGGAGACCCAGTACTTC
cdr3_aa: CASSFAGLEETQYF

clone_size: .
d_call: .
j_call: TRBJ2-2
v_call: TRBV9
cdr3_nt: TGTGCCAGCAGCGTAGGTGATCGGGGTAACACCGGGGAGCTGTTTTTT
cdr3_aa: CASSVGDRGNTGELFF

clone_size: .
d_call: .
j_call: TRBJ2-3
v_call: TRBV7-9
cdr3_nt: TGTGCCAGCAGCCCCAAATCGGCAGATACGCAGTATTTT
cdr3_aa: CASSPKSADTQYF

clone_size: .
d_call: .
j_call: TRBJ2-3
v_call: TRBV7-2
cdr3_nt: TGTGCCAGCAGCTTTAGTGGTATCGCAGATACGCAGTATTTT
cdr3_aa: CASSFSGIADTQYF

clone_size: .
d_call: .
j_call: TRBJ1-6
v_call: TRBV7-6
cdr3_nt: TGTGCCAGCACAAATGGGGGCACCGCTTCACCCCTCCACTTT
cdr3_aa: CASTNGGTASPLHF

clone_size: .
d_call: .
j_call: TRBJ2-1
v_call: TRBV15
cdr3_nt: TGTGCCACCAGCAGATCCCGGGACTCTAACTACAATGAGCAGTTCTTC
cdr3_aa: CATSRSRDSNYNEQFF

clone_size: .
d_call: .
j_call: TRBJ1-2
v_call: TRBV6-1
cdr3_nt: TGTGCCAGCAGTGACCTTAGTTCCTATGGCTACACCTTC
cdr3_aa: CASSDLSSYGYTF

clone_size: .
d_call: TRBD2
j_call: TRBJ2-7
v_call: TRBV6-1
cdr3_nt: TGTGCCAGCAGTGCCTCTAGCGGTTCCTACGGGCAGTACTTC
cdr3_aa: CASSASSGSYGQYF

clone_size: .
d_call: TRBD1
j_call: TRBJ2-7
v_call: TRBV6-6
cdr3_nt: TGTGCCAGCAGTTACTCGACGGGACAGGGAACCCACGAGCAGTACTTC
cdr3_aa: CASSYSTGQGTHEQYF

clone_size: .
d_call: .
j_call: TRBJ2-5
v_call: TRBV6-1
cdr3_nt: TGTGCCAGCAGTACCACGGCGGGGTTCCAAGAGACCCAGTACTTC
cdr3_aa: CASSTTAGFQETQYF

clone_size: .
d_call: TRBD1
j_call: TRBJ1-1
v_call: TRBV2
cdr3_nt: TGTGCCAGCAGTCCCGCCCCGGGACAGGGGGCCACTGAAGCTTTCTTT
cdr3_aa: CASSPAPGQGATEAFF

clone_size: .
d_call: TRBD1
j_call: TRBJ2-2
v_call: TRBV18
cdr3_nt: TGTGCCAGCTTACAGACCAGGGGGCTTAACACCGGGGAGCTGTTTTTT
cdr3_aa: CASLQTRGLNTGELFF

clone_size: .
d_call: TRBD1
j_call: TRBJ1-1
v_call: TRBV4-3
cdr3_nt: TGCGCCAGCAGCCAACAATCGGGACAGAATGAAGCTTTCTTT
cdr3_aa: CASSQQSGQNEAFF

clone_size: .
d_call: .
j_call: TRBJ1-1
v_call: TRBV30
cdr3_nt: TGTGCCTGGGCCTTAGGGGTCACTGAAGCTTTCTTT
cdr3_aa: CAWALGVTEAFF

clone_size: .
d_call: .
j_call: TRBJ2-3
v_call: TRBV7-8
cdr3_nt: TGTGCCAGCAGCTTAGAGTCGGACTATTGGGTCGATACGCAGTATTTT
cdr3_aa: CASSLESDYWVDTQYF

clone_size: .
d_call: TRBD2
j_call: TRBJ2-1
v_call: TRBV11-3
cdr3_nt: TGTGCCAGCAGCTTAACTAGCGGTCTTGGTGAGCAGTTCTTC
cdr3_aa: CASSLTSGLGEQFF

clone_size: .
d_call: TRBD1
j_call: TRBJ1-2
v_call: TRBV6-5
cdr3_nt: TGTGCCAGCAGACCCCCGGGACAGAGCTATGGCTACACCTTC
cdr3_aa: CASRPPGQSYGYTF

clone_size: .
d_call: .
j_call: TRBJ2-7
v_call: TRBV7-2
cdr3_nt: TGTGCCAGCAGCGGGCCCTCCTACGAGCAGTACTTC
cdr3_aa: CASSGPSYEQYF

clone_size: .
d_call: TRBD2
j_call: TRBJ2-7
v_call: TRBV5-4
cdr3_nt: TGTGCCAGCAGCTTCAACCCGACTAGCGGGGGATCCGAGCAGTACTTC
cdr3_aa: CASSFNPTSGGSEQYF